Listed here are 18 T cell receptor beta chains from one sample, sequenced in a study of spatial heterogeneity in lung cancer. One entry per CDR3 protein results from TCRdb running MiXCR on the 5' RACE reads. The table includes about 40,000 distinct CDR3 sequences, 5% to 5.5% detected once. Sample time point: sample taken at primary tumor resection. The sample was PBMCs, taken at surgery. These receptors were obtained from a female donor with early-stage non-small cell lung cancer.

In its sample, this clonotype was seen a few times. The rearrangement links TRBV7-3 to TRBJ1-5; no definite D call. This CDR3 spans 11 amino acids. V dropped 2 bases and J dropped 9 bases, with 5 bases sitting between them. Looked up from germline, CDR1 is SGHTA and CDR2 is FQGTGA. The CDR3 sequence: CASSLCVPQHF. In DNA form, the CDR3 reads TGTGCCAGCAGCTTATGTGTGCCCCAGCATTTT.

This clonotype was counted between two and nine times. The chain uses TRBV24-1 and TRBJ2-1, with D maybe TRBD1 (5 bases). CDR1 is KGHDR, CDR2 SFDVKD, per germline. This CDR3 is 19 amino acids long. Trimming took off 8 bases at V and 1 base at J, with 26 bases between the two ends. The CDR3 spells CATKHRQFAPPKSYNEQFF. The CDR3 bases are TGTGCCACCAAACATAGACAGTTCGCTCCTCCTAAGTCCTACAATGAGCAGTTCTTC.

This clonotype has at least ten counts. The V gene is TRBV20-1, the J gene TRBJ2-5; TRBD2 aligns across 10 bases. Germline CDR1 reads DFQATT; CDR2 reads SNEGSKA (reference sequence). The CDR3 extends over 14 amino acids. Trimming removed 3 bases from V and 1 base from J; junction bases left unmatched: 2. For the CDR3, the DNA is TGCAGTGCTAGTGAGCGGGGGGGCCAAGAGACCCAGTACTTC. Amino acid sequence: CSASERGGQETQYF.

This clonotype was seen only a few times. This sequence joins TRBV11-2 and TRBJ2-1; D ambiguous. This CDR3 has 12 amino acids. Germline V gene sequence: CDR1 SGHAT, CDR2 FQNNGV. V gave up 0 bases and J gave up 10 bases, with 7 bases separating them. CDR3 coding DNA: TGTGCCAGCAGCTTAGATCTCGGGGAGCAGTTCTTC. Translation: CASSLDLGEQFF.

The V call is TRBV6-1, the J call TRBJ1-5; 9 positions match TRBD1. Unmatched junction bases numbered 11, after V lost 7 bases and J lost 7 bases. The CDR3 spans 15 residues. Germline CDR1 and CDR2: MNHNS and SASEGT. The CDR3 is CASTPGTGLEQPQHF. Here the CDR3 DNA reads TGTGCCAGCACCCCCGGGACAGGGTTGGAGCAGCCCCAGCATTTT.

This clonotype has a count of ten or more. The chain is built from TRBV28 and TRBJ1-6; the D gene is possibly TRBD1 (5 bases). The V end lost 1 base, the J end lost 10 bases, and 14 bases lay between the germline ends. The CDR3 has 15 amino acids. From germline, CDR1 is MDHEN and CDR2 SYDVKM. CDR3 loop: CASSLSTALGSPLHF. CDR3 coding DNA: TGTGCCAGCAGTTTATCGACAGCCCTGGGATCACCCCTCCACTTT.

This clonotype showed up many times. The chain employs TRBV11-2 and TRBJ1-3; D is uncertain. Germline V gene data show CDR1 as SGHAT and CDR2 as FQNNGV. Trimming pared 1 base from V and 4 bases from J, leaving 11 bases between. The CDR3 runs 15 residues. CDR3 DNA sequence: TGTGCCAGCAGCTTAGGGGTCAGAGGAGGAAACACCATATATTTT. It is translated as CASSLGVRGGNTIYF.

This clonotype was seen ten or more times. The genes are TRBV6-5 and TRBJ1-1; 8 bases are shared with TRBD1. This CDR3 spans 14 amino acids. Germline V CDR1 and CDR2: MNHEY, SVGAGI. J gave up 7 bases and V 7 bases, and 11 bases lay outside the gene matches. The chain's CDR3 is CASTTRDRSFEAFF. For the CDR3, the DNA is TGTGCCAGCACAACCCGGGACAGGTCCTTTGAAGCTTTCTTT.

The CDR3 here is CASSHPGGPTYYEQYF. In DNA, the CDR3 is TGTGCCAGCAGCCACCCGGGGGGCCCAACTTACTACGAGCAGTACTTC. This chain links TRBV21-1 with TRBJ2-7; the table's D call TRBD2 went unverified against the DNA. TRBV21-1 is a recognized pseudogene. The CDR3 has 16 amino acids.

This clonotype was detected ten times or more. The rearrangement uses TRBV5-4 and TRBJ1-2; 7 nucleotides agree with TRBD1. CDR1 and CDR2 (germline): SGHNT, YYREEE (reference sequence). This CDR3 is 14 amino acids long. V was pared by 0 bases and J by 5 bases, with 4 bases of the junction left unmatched. The DNA of the CDR3 is TGTGCCAGCAGCTTGGGGCAGGGGGTTTATGGCTACACCTTC. It is translated as CASSLGQGVYGYTF.

The chain recombines TRBV2 with TRBJ1-5; D ambiguous. Germline V gene lookup returns CDR1 SNHLY and CDR2 FYNNEI. CDR3 size: 15 residues. Trimming stripped 6 bases from V and 0 bases from J, with 12 bases between. The CDR3 spells CASRGPRVSNQPQHF. The CDR3 coding sequence is TGTGCCAGCAGAGGTCCGAGGGTTAGCAATCAGCCCCAGCATTTT.

With respect to this clonotype: Without the conserved terminal phenylalanine or tryptophan, this CDR3 likely stems from a read error. V is TRBV10-2 and J is TRBJ2-1; D possibly uses TRBD1 or TRBD2 (6 bases each). The length of the CDR3 is 16 residues. V lost 2 bases, J lost 9 bases, and 20 bases lay in between. Germline lookup yields CDR1 WSHSY and CDR2 SAAADI. The CDR3 protein is CASSEGGPGTLGEQFS. The CDR3 DNA sequence: TGCGCCAGCAGTGAGGGGGGGCCAGGGACCCTTGGTGAGCAGTTCTCC.

This clonotype occurred many times. CDR3: CASSLDRGETQYF. The CDR3 DNA reads TGTGCCAGCAGCTTAGACAGGGGTGAGACCCAGTACTTC. V and J are TRBV7-8 and TRBJ2-5; 7 positions match TRBD1. Germline V gives CDR1 SGHVS, CDR2 FQNEAQ. The J segment lost 5 bases and the V segment lost 1 base, leaving 1 base of the junction unmatched. The CDR3 runs to 13 residues.

As regards this clonotype: A single base separates this from a much larger clone, so it may be a read error. The chain is built from TRBV11-2 and TRBJ2-1; 9 nucleotides agree with TRBD2. The V gene's germline CDR1 is SGHAT and CDR2 FQNNGV. Unmatched junction bases numbered 14, after V lost 5 bases and J lost 12 bases. The CDR3 is 15 residues long. This chain's CDR3 is CASSARRGGRDGQFF. The CDR3 region has the DNA TGTGCCAGCAGCGCACGGCGGGGGGGCCGGGATGGGCAGTTCTTC. The complete variable domain, with remaining parts taken from reference TRBV11-2 and TRBJ2-1, reads EAGVAQSPRYKIIEKRQSVAFWCNPISGHATLYWYQQILGQGPKLLIQFQNNGVVDDSQLPKDRFSAERLKGVDSTLKIQPAKLEDSAVYLCASSARRGGRDGQFFGPGTRLTVL.

This clonotype was seen repeatedly, ten times or more. This chain connects TRBV30 to TRBJ1-1; D possibly corresponds to TRBD1 (6 bases). The CDR3 runs 15 residues. Trimming left V 1 base short and J 1 base short, with 13 bases between. Germline lookup yields CDR1 GTSNPN and CDR2 SVGIG (reference sequence). CDR3 coding DNA: TGTGCCTGGAGTGCCGAGGGGGGACCGAACACTGAAGCTTTCTTT. This translates into CAWSAEGGPNTEAFF. The variable domain in full, completed from reference TRBV30 and TRBJ1-1, reads SQTIHQWPATLVQPVGSPLSLECTVEGTSNPNLYWYRQAAGRGLQLLFYSVGIGQISSEVPQNLSASRPQDRQFILSSKKLLLSDSGFYLCAWSAEGGPNTEAFFGQGTRLTVV.

This clonotype has ten or more counts. The chain's CDR3 is CASSYTTGTGGEQYF. The CDR3 nucleotides are TGTGCCAGCAGCTACACAACCGGGACAGGGGGCGAGCAGTACTTC. This chain uses TRBV9 with TRBJ2-7; 11 positions match TRBD1. There are 15 residues in the CDR3. The V gene end was trimmed by 4 bases and the J gene end by 6 bases; junction bases not matched to a gene: 9. Germline lookup yields CDR1 SGDLS and CDR2 YYNGEE.

This clonotype has at least ten counts. The chain couples TRBV7-9 to TRBJ2-5; D call uncertain. Germline assignment: CDR1 SEHNR and CDR2 FQNEAQ (reference sequence). Trimming pared 4 bases from V and 5 bases from J, leaving 11 bases between. This CDR3 region has 13 residues. The CDR3: CASSSAPNETQYF. The CDR3 DNA reads as TGTGCCAGCAGCTCCGCGCCTAACGAGACCCAGTACTTC.

This clonotype was seen at least ten times. This rearrangement joins TRBV4-3 to TRBJ1-2; D not certain. The V end was cut by 0 bases, the J end by 4 bases, with 9 bases between. The CDR3 spans 14 residues. CDR1 and CDR2 from the germline V gene are LGHNA and YSLEER. CDR3 in DNA: TGCGCCAGCAGCCAAGATGGAAAGGGCTATGGCTACACCTTC. Translated, it gives CASSQDGKGYGYTF.